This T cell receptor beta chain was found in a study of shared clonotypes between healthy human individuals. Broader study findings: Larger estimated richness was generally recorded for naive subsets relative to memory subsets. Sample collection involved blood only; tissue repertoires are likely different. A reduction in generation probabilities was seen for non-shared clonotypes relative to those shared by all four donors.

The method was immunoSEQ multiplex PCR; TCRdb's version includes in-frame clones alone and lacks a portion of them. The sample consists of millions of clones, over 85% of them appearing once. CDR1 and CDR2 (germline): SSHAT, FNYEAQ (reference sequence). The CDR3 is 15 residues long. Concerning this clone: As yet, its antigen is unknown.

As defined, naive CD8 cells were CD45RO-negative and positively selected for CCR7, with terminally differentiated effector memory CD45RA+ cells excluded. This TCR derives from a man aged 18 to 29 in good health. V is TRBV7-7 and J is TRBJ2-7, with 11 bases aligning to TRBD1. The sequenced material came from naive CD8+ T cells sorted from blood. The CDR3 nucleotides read TGTACTAGCAGCCCCGGGACAGGGGGGTCCTACGAGCAGTACTTC. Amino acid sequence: CTSSPGTGGSYEQYF.